This TCR beta chain was identified in a study of OX40 agonist ivuxolimab in advanced cancers. For the study at large: Every 2 weeks, patients received ivuxolimab intravenously, dosed at 0.01 to 10 mg/kg. Study-level points and caveats: Some patients who did not respond also had low normalized T-cell clonal expansion.

Sampling of blood occurred at baseline, cycle 4 day 1, and cycle 7 day 1. Clones were read by immunoSEQ multiplex PCR, and TCRdb kept only the in-frame ones, dropping some. Altogether 35,000 to 45,000 clones are present, about 90% being singletons, with the ten largest covering roughly 3.6%. To note about this clone: The antigen is undetermined.

V was clipped by 4 bases and J by 4 bases; unmatched bases: 5. The germline V gene encodes CDR1 SGHAT and CDR2 FQNNGV. The CDR3 totals 15 residues. Sample: CD4+ or CD8+ T cells sorted from blood, taken in a trial of the OX40 agonist ivuxolimab. This receptor was taken from an adult with an advanced solid tumor such as melanoma, head and neck, liver or kidney cancer. The V gene is TRBV11-2, the J gene TRBJ1-4; 8 bases are a match to TRBD1. In nucleotides, the CDR3 is TGTGCCAGCAGCTACCAGACAGGGGTTAATGAAAAACTGTTTTTT. It is translated as CASSYQTGVNEKLFF. Together with reference TRBV11-2 and TRBJ1-4, the CDR3 gives the full variable domain: EAGVAQSPRYKIIEKRQSVAFWCNPISGHATLYWYQQILGQGPKLLIQFQNNGVVDDSQLPKDRFSAERLKGVDSTLKIQPAKLEDSAVYLCASSYQTGVNEKLFFGSGTQLSVL.